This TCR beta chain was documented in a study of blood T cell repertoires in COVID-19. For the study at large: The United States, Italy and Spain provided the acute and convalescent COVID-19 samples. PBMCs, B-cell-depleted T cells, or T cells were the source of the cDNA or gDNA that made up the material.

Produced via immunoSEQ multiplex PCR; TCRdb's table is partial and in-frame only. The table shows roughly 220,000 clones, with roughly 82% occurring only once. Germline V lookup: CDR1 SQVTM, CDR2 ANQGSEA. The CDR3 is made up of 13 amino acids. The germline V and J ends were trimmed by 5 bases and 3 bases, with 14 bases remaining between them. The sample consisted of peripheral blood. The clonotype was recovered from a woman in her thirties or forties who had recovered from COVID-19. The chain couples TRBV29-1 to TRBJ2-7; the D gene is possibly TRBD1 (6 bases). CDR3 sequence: CSVWQGFNYEQYF. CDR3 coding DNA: TGCAGCGTTTGGCAGGGGTTTAACTACGAGCAGTACTTC.